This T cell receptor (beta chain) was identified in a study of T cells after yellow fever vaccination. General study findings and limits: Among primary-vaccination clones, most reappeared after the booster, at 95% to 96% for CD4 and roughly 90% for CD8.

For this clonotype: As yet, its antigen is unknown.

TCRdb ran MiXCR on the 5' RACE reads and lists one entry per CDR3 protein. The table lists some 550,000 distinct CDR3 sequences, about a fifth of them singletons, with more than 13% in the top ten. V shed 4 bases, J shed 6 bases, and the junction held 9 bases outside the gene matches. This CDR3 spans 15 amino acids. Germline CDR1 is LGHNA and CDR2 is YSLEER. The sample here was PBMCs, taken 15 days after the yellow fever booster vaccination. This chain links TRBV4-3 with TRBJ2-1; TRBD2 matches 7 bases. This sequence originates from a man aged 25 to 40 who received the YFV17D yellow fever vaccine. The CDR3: CASSRRWGGSNEQFF. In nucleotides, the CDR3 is TGCGCCAGCAGCCGCCGATGGGGCGGGAGCAATGAGCAGTTCTTC.